This passage covers 25 T cell receptor beta chains from one sample sequenced in a study of T cell changes during pregnancy in multiple sclerosis. Sequencing was performed with immunoSEQ multiplex PCR; in TCRdb, only in-frame clones are kept and a portion is missing. Of nearly 50,000 clones listed, 94% were seen once; the top ten hold approximately 0.49%. The material was CD4+ T cells from peripheral blood mononuclear cells, obtained in the first trimester of pregnancy. The receptors come from a female donor with multiple sclerosis, enrolled in a pregnancy study.

This clone was recorded a few times. The chain joins TRBV28 to TRBJ1-3; D unclear. Germline lookup yields CDR1 MDHEN and CDR2 SYDVKM. With 7 bases removed from V and 0 bases from J, the gap between germline ends came to 7 bases. This CDR3 has 13 residues. The CDR3 nucleotides are TGTGCCAGCATCTCCAGCTCTGGAAACACCATATATTTT. Its translation is CASISSSGNTIYF.

The V and J genes are TRBV6-6 and TRBJ2-2; 8 bases are shared with TRBD2. The CDR3 loop spans 14 amino acids. The V gene's germline CDR1 is MNHNY and CDR2 SVGAGI (reference sequence). J was trimmed by 7 bases and V by 5 bases; bases with no gene match: 6. The DNA for the CDR3 is TGTGCCAGCAGTCCACGGGGGGGTAGCGGGGAGCTGTTTTTT. It yields the protein CASSPRGGSGELFF.

The rearrangement uses TRBV7-2 and TRBJ1-6; D not resolved. The germline CDR1 and CDR2 sequences are SGHTA and FQGNSA. The ends were cut back, 5 bases at V and 6 bases at J, with 17 bases in the middle. The CDR3 loop spans 16 amino acids. In nucleotides, the CDR3 is TGTGCCAGCAGCGCCATGCTCCGAGCGGCTAATTCACCCCTCCACTTT. Protein sequence: CASSAMLRAANSPLHF.

V usage is TRBV2 and J usage is TRBJ2-5, with 8 bases matching TRBD2. The V segment lost 6 bases and the J segment 0 bases; nucleotides outside the gene matches: 0. Germline V CDR1 and CDR2: SNHLY, FYNNEI. The CDR3 is 13 amino acids. The CDR3 sequence: CASRGLDQETQYF. CDR3 bases: TGTGCCAGCAGGGGACTAGACCAAGAGACCCAGTACTTC.

The rearrangement links TRBV6-5 to TRBJ1-3; 9 positions match TRBD1. The germline gives CDR1 MNHEY, CDR2 SVGAGI. The junction had 2 bases not matched to a gene; V was cut back by 7 bases and J by 7 bases. CDR3 length equals 12 residues. The CDR3 DNA is TGTGCCAGCATGGGACAGGGCAACACCATATATTTT. Translated: CASMGQGNTIYF.

CDR3 bases: TGTGCCAGCAGCCCCGGGACTACCGAGGGAGGCTACACCTTC. Amino acid sequence: CASSPGTTEGGYTF. This sequence joins TRBV7-9 and TRBJ1-2, with TRBD1 as a possible D gene (5 bases). CDR1 SEHNR and CDR2 FQNEAQ come from the germline V gene (reference sequence). This CDR3 region has 14 residues. Trimming removed 5 bases at V and 8 bases at J, with 18 bases between.

The chain is built from TRBV30 and TRBJ1-1; D might be TRBD1 (5 bases). In germline, CDR1 is GTSNPN, CDR2 SVGIG (reference sequence). This CDR3 is built from 13 residues. V was clipped by 3 bases and J by 3 bases, with 11 bases between them. For the CDR3, the DNA is TGTGCCTGGAGAGGTGGAGGGGACACTGAAGCTTTCTTT. Translation: CAWRGGGDTEAFF.

The chain uses TRBV11-3 and TRBJ2-1, with 9 bases aligning to TRBD2. The trim removed 4 bases at V and 9 bases at J, leaving 7 bases unmatched. This CDR3 region has 14 residues. Germline loops: CDR1 SGHNT, CDR2 YENEEA. For the CDR3, the DNA is TGTGCCAGCAGCTCCGCGGGGGGGTCGGGTGAGCAGTTCTTC. This codes for CASSSAGGSGEQFF.

The chain carries TRBV9 and TRBJ1-1; 7 bases align to TRBD1. Germline lookup yields CDR1 SGDLS and CDR2 YYNGEE. Trimming took 7 bases from V and 1 from J; bases not matched to a gene: 10. The length of the CDR3 is 15 residues. The CDR3 nucleotides read TGTGCCAGCGCCACGGGGGACAGTGGGAACACTGAAGCTTTCTTT. Its translation: CASATGDSGNTEAFF.

The V call is TRBV5-6, the J call TRBJ1-2; TRBD1 matches at 8 bases. This CDR3 has 15 residues. Germline CDR1 SGHDT, CDR2 YYEEEE. V lost 3 bases and J lost 3; bases outside the gene matches: 7. CDR3 coding DNA: TGTGCCAGCAGCTCCCTAGGGACAGGCGACTATGGCTACACCTTC. As protein: CASSSLGTGDYGYTF.

This chain joins TRBV2 and TRBJ1-2; 9 bases line up with TRBD1. The CDR3 is made up of 15 amino acids. After removal of 3 bases from V and 4 bases from J, the junction contained 6 bases not matched to a gene. CDR1 is SNHLY and CDR2 is FYNNEI in the germline V gene. CDR3 protein: CASSETWTGAYGYTF. CDR3 nucleotide sequence: TGTGCCAGCAGTGAGACTTGGACAGGGGCCTATGGCTACACCTTC.

V and J are TRBV18 and TRBJ1-1; D is uncertain. This CDR3 region has 14 residues. The germline V gene has CDR1 KGHSH and CDR2 LQKENI. V was cut by 4 bases and J by 0 bases, with 9 bases left in between. Here the CDR3 reads CASSRVTVNTEAFF. CDR3 sequence (DNA): TGTGCCAGCTCACGTGTAACGGTGAACACTGAAGCTTTCTTT.

CDR3 nucleotides: TGCGCCAGCAGCCTCCGGGGGGACAATGAGCAGTTCTTC. This encodes CASSLRGDNEQFF. This chain uses TRBV5-1 with TRBJ2-1, with 7 nucleotides matching TRBD2. With V trimmed by 4 bases and J by 5 bases, 3 bases remained unmatched. This CDR3 has 13 amino acids. In germline, CDR1 is SGHRS, CDR2 YFSETQ.

This chain joins TRBV5-4 and TRBJ1-1; D is undetermined. Looked up from germline, CDR1 is SGHNT and CDR2 is YYREEE (reference sequence). Trimming pared 0 bases from V and 1 base from J, leaving 13 bases between. This CDR3 is 16 amino acids long. The CDR3 bases are TGTGCCAGCAGCTTGGGTATCGGAGGAGCGAACACTGAAGCTTTCTTT. Amino acid sequence: CASSLGIGGANTEAFF.

The chain is built from TRBV19 and TRBJ1-5; 10 positions match TRBD1. V lost 7 bases, J lost 7 bases, and 16 bases stayed unmatched. CDR3 length equals 17 residues. Germline V gives CDR1 LNHDA, CDR2 SQIVND (reference sequence). The CDR3 coding sequence is TGTGCCAGTACCACAGGGGGCGGGGGACAGGGGTGGCAGCCCCAGCATTTT. This sequence encodes CASTTGGGGQGWQPQHF. Together with reference TRBV19 and TRBJ1-5, the CDR3 gives the full variable domain: DGGITQSPKYLFRKEGQNVTLSCEQNLNHDAMYWYRQDPGQGLRLIYYSQIVNDFQKGDIAEGYSVSREKKESFPLTVTSAQKNPTAFYLCASTTGGGGQGWQPQHFGDGTRLSIL.

CDR3 loop: CAAQGAGFAFF. As DNA, the CDR3 is TGTGCCGCACAGGGGGCTGGCTTTGCTTTCTTT. The rearrangement links TRBV6-6 to TRBJ1-1; TRBD1 matches 9 bases. J was trimmed by 11 bases and V by 11 bases; bases with no gene match: 9. In germline, CDR1 is MNHNY, CDR2 SVGAGI (reference sequence). The CDR3 runs 11 residues.

The V gene is TRBV7-6, the J gene TRBJ2-7, with 10 bases aligning to TRBD1. The CDR3 length is 17 residues. CDR1 and CDR2 (germline): SGHVS, FNYEAQ. The ends lost 1 base at V and 1 base at J; junction bases unmatched: 7. The CDR3 sequence is CASSLVSGTGDSYEQYF. For the CDR3, the DNA is TGTGCCAGCAGCTTAGTATCCGGGACAGGGGATTCCTACGAGCAGTACTTC.

This clone occurred a few times. The chain combines TRBV9 with TRBJ1-6; 11 bases line up with TRBD1. Germline V gene sequence: CDR1 SGDLS, CDR2 YYNGEE. V dropped 7 bases and J dropped 7; count of bases not matched to a gene: 4. The length of the CDR3 is 14 residues. CDR3 in amino acids: CASGQGAPNSPLHF. CDR3 bases: TGTGCCAGCGGACAGGGGGCGCCGAATTCACCCCTCCACTTT. Filled out from reference TRBV9 and TRBJ1-6, the complete variable domain reads DSGVTQTPKHLITATGQRVTLRCSPRSGDLSVYWYQQSLDQGLQFLIQYYNGEERAKGNILERFSAQQFPDLHSELNLSSLELGDSALYFCASGQGAPNSPLHFGNGTRLTVT.

The V gene is TRBV6-6, the J gene TRBJ2-7, with 9 bases that match TRBD1. The V segment lost 6 bases and the J segment 3 bases; nucleotides outside the gene matches: 6. This CDR3 contains 14 residues. CDR1 is MNHNY and CDR2 is SVGAGI in the germline V gene (reference sequence). The CDR3 nucleotides are TGTGCCAGCAGGGGGACAGGGATAAGCTACGAGCAGTACTTC. As protein: CASRGTGISYEQYF.

CDR3 sequence: CASSLVQGRETQYF. CDR3 sequence (DNA): TGCGCCAGCAGCTTGGTACAGGGTAGGGAGACCCAGTACTTC. The chain has TRBV5-1 and TRBJ2-5, with D possibly TRBD1 on 6 matching bases. The CDR3 sequence is 14 residues long. V was cut by 0 bases and J by 5 bases, with 11 bases left in between. Germline lookup yields CDR1 SGHRS and CDR2 YFSETQ. Drawing the rest from reference TRBV5-1 and TRBJ2-5, the complete variable domain is KAGVTQTPRYLIKTRGQQVTLSCSPISGHRSVSWYQQTPGQGLQFLFEYFSETQRNKGNFPGRFSGRQFSNSRSEMNVSTLELGDSALYLCASSLVQGRETQYFGPGTRLLVL.

V gene TRBV29-1 combines with J gene TRBJ1-1; the D gene is possibly TRBD1 (5 bases). CDR1 and CDR2 from the germline V gene are SQVTM and ANQGSEA. V shed 3 bases and J shed 5 bases, with 13 bases lying between them. The CDR3 has 13 amino acids. The CDR3: CSVEPQGLTEAFF. The CDR3 bases are TGCAGCGTTGAGCCCCAGGGCCTTACTGAAGCTTTCTTT.

This sequence joins TRBV7-8 and TRBJ1-1; 8 bases align to TRBD1. The V segment lost 2 bases and the J segment 4 bases; nucleotides outside the gene matches: 6. Germline CDR1 and CDR2: SGHVS and FQNEAQ. This CDR3 has 15 residues. The CDR3 loop reads CASSLSDRVRTEAFF. The CDR3 DNA follows: TGTGCCAGCAGCTTATCGGACAGGGTGCGCACTGAAGCTTTCTTT.

CDR3 sequence reads: CASSSIGQNYGYTF. The CDR3 coding sequence is TGTGCCAGCAGTTCCATAGGACAGAACTATGGCTACACCTTC. The genes are TRBV6-6 and TRBJ1-2, with a tentative D call TRBD1 (6 bases). Trimming removed 4 bases from V and 2 bases from J, with 11 bases in between. Germline V gene lookup returns CDR1 MNHNY and CDR2 SVGAGI (reference sequence). The CDR3 is made up of 14 amino acids.

The rearrangement uses TRBV6-6 and TRBJ1-5; the match to TRBD1 covers 9 bases. The CDR3 runs to 16 residues. Per germline, CDR1 MNHNY and CDR2 SVGAGI (reference sequence). The V segment lost 2 bases and the J segment 7 bases; nucleotides outside the gene matches: 9. The CDR3 is CASSYQAPDRGQPQHF. CDR3 coding DNA: TGTGCCAGCAGTTACCAAGCCCCTGACAGGGGGCAGCCCCAGCATTTT.

This clone was recorded once. V usage is TRBV29-1 and J usage is TRBJ1-5; D remains ambiguous. Per the germline V gene, CDR1 is SQVTM and CDR2 is ANQGSEA. V was pared by 4 bases and J by 0 bases, with 4 bases between. The CDR3 spans 12 residues. This chain's CDR3 is CSVGGSNQPQHF. CDR3 coding DNA: TGCAGCGTTGGAGGTAGCAATCAGCCCCAGCATTTT. The whole variable domain, filled in from reference TRBV29-1 and TRBJ1-5, reads SAVISQKPSRDICQRGTSLTIQCQVDSQVTMMFWYRQQPGQSLTLIATANQGSEATYESGFVIDKFPISRPNLTFSTLTVSNMSPEDSSIYLCSVGGSNQPQHFGDGTRLSIL.